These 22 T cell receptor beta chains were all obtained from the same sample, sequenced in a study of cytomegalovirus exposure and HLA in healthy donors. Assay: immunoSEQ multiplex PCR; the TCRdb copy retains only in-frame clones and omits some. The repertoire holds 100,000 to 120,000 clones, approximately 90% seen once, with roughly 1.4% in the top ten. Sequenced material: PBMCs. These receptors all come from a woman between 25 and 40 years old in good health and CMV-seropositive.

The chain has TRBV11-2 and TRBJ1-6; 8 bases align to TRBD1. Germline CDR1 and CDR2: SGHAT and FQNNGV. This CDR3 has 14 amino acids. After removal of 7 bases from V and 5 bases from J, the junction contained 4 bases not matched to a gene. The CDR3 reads CASTRTGNNSPLHF. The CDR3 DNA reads TGTGCCAGCACCCGGACAGGGAATAATTCACCCCTCCACTTT.

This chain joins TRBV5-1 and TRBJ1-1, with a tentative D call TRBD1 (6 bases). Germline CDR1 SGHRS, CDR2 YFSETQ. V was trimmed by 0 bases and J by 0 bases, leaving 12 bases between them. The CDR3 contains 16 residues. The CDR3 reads CASSLGIGQMNTEAFF. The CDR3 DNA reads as TGCGCCAGCAGCTTGGGCATCGGACAGATGAACACTGAAGCTTTCTTT.

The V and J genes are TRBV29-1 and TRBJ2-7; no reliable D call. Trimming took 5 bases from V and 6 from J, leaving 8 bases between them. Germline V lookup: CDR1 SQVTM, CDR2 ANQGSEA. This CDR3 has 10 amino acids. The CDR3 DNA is TGCAGCGTTTCTAATTCCGAGCAGTACTTC. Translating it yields CSVSNSEQYF.

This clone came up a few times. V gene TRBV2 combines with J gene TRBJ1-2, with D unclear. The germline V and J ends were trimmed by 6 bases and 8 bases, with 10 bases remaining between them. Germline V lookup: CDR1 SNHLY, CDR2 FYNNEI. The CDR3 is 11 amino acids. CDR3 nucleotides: TGTGCCAGCAGCCCTGGAGGGGGCTACACCTTC. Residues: CASSPGGGYTF.

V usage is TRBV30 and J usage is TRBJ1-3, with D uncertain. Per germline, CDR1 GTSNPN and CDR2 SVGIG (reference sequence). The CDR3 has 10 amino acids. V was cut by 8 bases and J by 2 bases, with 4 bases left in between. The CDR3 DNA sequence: TGTGCCGCTACTGGAAACACCATATATTTT. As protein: CAATGNTIYF.

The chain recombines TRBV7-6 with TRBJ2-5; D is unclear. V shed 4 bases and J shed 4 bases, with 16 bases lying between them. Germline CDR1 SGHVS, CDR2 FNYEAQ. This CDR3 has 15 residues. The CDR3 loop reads CASSSGSVRSETQYF. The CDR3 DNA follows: TGTGCCAGCAGCTCTGGTTCGGTACGATCAGAGACCCAGTACTTC.

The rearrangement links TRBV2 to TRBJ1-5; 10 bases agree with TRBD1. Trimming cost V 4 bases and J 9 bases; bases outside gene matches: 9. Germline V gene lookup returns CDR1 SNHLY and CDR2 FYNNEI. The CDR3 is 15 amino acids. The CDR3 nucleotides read TGTGCCAGCAGTGGGGCGGACAGGGGGGTAGGGCCCCAGCATTTT. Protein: CASSGADRGVGPQHF.

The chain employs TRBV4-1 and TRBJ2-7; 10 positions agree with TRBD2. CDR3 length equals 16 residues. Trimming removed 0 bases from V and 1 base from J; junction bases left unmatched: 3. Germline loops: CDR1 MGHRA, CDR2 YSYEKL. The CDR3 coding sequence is TGCGCCAGCAGCCAAGATAGCGGGGGGACATCCTACGAGCAGTACTTC. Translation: CASSQDSGGTSYEQYF.

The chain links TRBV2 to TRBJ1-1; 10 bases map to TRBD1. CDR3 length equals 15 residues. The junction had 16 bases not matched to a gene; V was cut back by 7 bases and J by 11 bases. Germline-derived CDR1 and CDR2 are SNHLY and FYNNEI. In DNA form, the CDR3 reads TGTGCCAGCACCGGTTTCCCGGGACAGGGGAGGAAGGCTTTCTTT. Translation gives CASTGFPGQGRKAFF.

CDR3 protein: CASSLRLAGSYEQYF. The CDR3 DNA reads TGTGCCAGCAGCTTAAGGCTAGCGGGATCATACGAGCAGTACTTC. The V gene is TRBV7-6, the J gene TRBJ2-7, with 9 positions matching TRBD2. Germline V gene lookup returns CDR1 SGHVS and CDR2 FNYEAQ. J was trimmed by 4 bases and V by 2 bases; bases with no gene match: 6. The length of the CDR3 is 15 residues.

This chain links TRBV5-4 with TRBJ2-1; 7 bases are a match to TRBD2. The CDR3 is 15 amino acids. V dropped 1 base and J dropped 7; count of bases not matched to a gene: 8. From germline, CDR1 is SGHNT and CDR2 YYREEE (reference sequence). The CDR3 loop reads CASSLTLGGKNEQFF. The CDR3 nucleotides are TGTGCCAGCAGCTTGACCCTCGGGGGGAAAAATGAGCAGTTCTTC.

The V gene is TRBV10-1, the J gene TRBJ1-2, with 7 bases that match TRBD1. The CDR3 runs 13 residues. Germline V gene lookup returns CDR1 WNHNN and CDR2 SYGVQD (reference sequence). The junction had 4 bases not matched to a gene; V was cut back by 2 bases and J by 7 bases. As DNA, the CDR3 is TGCGCCAGCAGTGAGAGGGGGCTAAGTGGCTACACCTTC. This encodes CASSERGLSGYTF.

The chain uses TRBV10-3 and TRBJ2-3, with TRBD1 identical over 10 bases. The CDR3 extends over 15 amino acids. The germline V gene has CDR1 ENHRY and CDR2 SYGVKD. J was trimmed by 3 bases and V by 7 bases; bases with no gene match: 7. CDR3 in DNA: TGTGCCATCAACGGCGGGACAGGGGTAACAGATACGCAGTATTTT. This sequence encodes CAINGGTGVTDTQYF.

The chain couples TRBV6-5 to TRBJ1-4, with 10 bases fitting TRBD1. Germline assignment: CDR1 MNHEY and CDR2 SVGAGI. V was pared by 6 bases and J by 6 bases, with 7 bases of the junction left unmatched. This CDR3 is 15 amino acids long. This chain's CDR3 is CASSNRGQGYEKLFF. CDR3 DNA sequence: TGTGCCAGCAGCAACAGGGGACAGGGGTATGAAAAACTGTTTTTT.

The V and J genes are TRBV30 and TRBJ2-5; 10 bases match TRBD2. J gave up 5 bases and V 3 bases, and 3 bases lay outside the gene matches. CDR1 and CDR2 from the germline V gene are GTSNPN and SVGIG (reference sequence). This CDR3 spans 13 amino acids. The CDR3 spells CAWRTSGIETQYF. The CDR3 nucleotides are TGTGCCTGGAGAACTAGCGGGATTGAGACCCAGTACTTC.

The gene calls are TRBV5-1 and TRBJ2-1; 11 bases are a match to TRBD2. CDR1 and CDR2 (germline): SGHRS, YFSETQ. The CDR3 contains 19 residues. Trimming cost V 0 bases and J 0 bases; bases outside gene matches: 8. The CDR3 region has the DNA TGCGCCAGCAGCTTGGGACTAGCGGGATCTCCCTCCTCCTACAATGAGCAGTTCTTC. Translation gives CASSLGLAGSPSSYNEQFF.

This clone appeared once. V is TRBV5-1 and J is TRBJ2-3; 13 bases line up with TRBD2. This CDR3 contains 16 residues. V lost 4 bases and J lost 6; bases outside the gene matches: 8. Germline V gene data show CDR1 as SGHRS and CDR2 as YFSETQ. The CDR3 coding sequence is TGCGCCAGCAGCCCAAGGGGACTAGCGGGACGGGATACGCAGTATTTT. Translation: CASSPRGLAGRDTQYF.

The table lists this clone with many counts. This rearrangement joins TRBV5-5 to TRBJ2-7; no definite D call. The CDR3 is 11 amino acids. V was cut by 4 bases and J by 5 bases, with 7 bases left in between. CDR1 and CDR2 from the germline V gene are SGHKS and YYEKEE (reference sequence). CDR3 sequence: CASSIRDEQYF. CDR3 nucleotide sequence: TGTGCCAGCAGCATCCGGGACGAGCAGTACTTC.

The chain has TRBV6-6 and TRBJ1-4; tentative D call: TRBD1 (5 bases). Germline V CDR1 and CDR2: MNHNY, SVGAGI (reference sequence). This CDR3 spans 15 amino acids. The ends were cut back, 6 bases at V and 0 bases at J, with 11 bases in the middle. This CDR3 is CASRSARATNEKLFF. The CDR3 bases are TGTGCCAGCAGGTCAGCCAGGGCAACTAATGAAAAACTGTTTTTT.

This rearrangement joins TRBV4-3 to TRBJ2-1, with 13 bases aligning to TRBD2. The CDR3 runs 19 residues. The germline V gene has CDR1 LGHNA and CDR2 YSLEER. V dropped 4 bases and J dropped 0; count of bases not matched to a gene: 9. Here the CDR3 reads CASSPMTSGGPSSYNEQFF. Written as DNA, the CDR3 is TGCGCCAGCAGCCCCATGACTAGCGGGGGGCCCAGCTCCTACAATGAGCAGTTCTTC.

CDR3 coding DNA: TGTGCCAGCAGCTTCCGGGACACCACCATCGGGTACACCTTC. This gives the protein CASSFRDTTIGYTF. The chain recombines TRBV5-6 with TRBJ1-2, with a possible D match to TRBD1 (6 bases). The V end was cut by 2 bases, the J end by 11 bases, with 19 bases between. The V gene's germline CDR1 is SGHDT and CDR2 YYEEEE. This CDR3 has 14 amino acids.

CDR3: CASIQGDGGYTF. CDR3 bases: TGTGCCAGCATCCAAGGAGATGGTGGCTACACCTTC. The genes are TRBV7-9 and TRBJ1-2, with unresolved D. Trimming removed 7 bases at V and 7 bases at J, with 13 bases between. Germline loops: CDR1 SEHNR, CDR2 FQNEAQ (reference sequence). The length of the CDR3 is 12 residues.